This T cell receptor beta chain emerged from a study of OX40 agonist ivuxolimab in advanced cancers. For the study at large: Each patient was given ivuxolimab into a vein every 2 weeks, at 0.01 to 10 mg/kg. Eligibility rules accepted prior anti-PD-1, anti-PD-L1 or anti-CTLA-4 therapy, and over 30% had some.

General study results and limits: Averaged across samples, CD8+ T cells carried more expanded clones than CD4+ did.

V lost 3 bases, J lost 7 bases, and 9 bases lay in between. The CDR3 is 13 residues long. Germline values: CDR1 SEHNR, CDR2 FQNEAQ (reference sequence). Details on this clone: No antigen is known for it.

Profiled with immunoSEQ multiplex PCR; TCRdb holds only in-frame clones, not every one. The sample lists about 93,000 clones, about 91% occurring once. Exclusion of a patient followed from autoimmune disease history or systemic immunosuppression. The sequencing used CD4+ or CD8+ T cells sorted from blood, collected in a trial of the OX40 agonist ivuxolimab. The clonotype originates from an adult with an advanced solid tumor such as melanoma, head and neck, liver or kidney cancer. This chain links TRBV7-9 with TRBJ1-4; D gene uncertain. The CDR3 nucleotides are TGTGCCAGCAGCTTTTGGCAATCTGAAAAACTGTTTTTT. Amino acids: CASSFWQSEKLFF.